Listed below are T cell receptor beta chains from one sample, sequenced in a study of regulatory T cells in long-lasting Graves disease. Via MiXCR, TCRdb re-called the multiplex PCR reads, giving one row per CDR3 protein. The sample lists some 320,000 distinct CDR3 sequences, roughly 18% seen once, with less than 40% in the top ten. The source material was peripheral blood mononuclear cells (PBMCs), sampled at new diagnosis, from a patient treated with antithyroid drugs. Source of these receptors: a female donor with Graves disease. Each CDR3 is given with its conserved first and last residue. The D gene is left open where the match is weak. Clone size is not always given. Where it is, it says once, few, many or a class for expanded clones.

j_call | d_call | clone_size | v_call | cdr3_aa | cdr3_nt
TRBJ2-3 | TRBD1 | many | TRBV29-1 | CSVEMPGTGGANTQYF | TGCAGCGTTGAAATGCCCGGGACAGGGGGTGCGAATACGCAGTATTTT
TRBJ1-1 | NA | many | TRBV10-2 | CASSGDPKGYTEAFF | TGCGCCAGCAGTGGCGACCCGAAGGGGTACACTGAAGCTTTCTTT
TRBJ2-2 | TRBD2 | many | TRBV5-6 | CASSFPPGTTVANTGELFF | TGTGCCAGCAGCTTTCCCCCTGGGACTACCGTTGCGAACACCGGGGAGCTGTTTTTT
TRBJ2-2 | TRBD1 | many | TRBV12-3/TRBV12-4 | CASRDRGLPGELFF | TGTGCCAGCAGGGACAGGGGGCTTCCCGGGGAGCTGTTTTTT
TRBJ2-1 | TRBD2 | many | TRBV18 | CASSPPASGLYNEQFF | TGTGCCAGCTCACCACCGGCTAGCGGCTTGTACAATGAGCAGTTCTTC
TRBJ2-3 | TRBD2 | NA | TRBV5-1 | CASSLAAGGLQGTDTQYF | TGCGCCAGCAGCTTGGCAGCGGGAGGCCTCCAAGGCACAGATACGCAGTATTTT
TRBJ2-3 | TRBD2 | many | TRBV7-3 | CASSPTSGSVPDTQYF | TGTGCCAGCAGCCCGACTAGCGGGAGTGTTCCAGATACGCAGTATTTT
TRBJ2-2 | TRBD2 | few | TRBV7-3 | CASSLNPGTSGSGHTGELFF | TGTGCCAGCAGCTTAAACCCCGGGACTAGCGGGAGCGGGCACACCGGGGAGCTGTTTTTT
TRBJ1-2 | NA | many | TRBV6-1 | CASTVSGIWGYTF | TGTGCCAGCACGGTATCCGGGATTTGGGGCTACACCTTC
TRBJ2-2 | TRBD1 | many | TRBV12-3/TRBV12-4 | CASRKTGGSVTGELFF | TGTGCCAGCAGGAAAACAGGGGGCTCTGTGACCGGGGAGCTGTTTTTT
TRBJ2-2 | NA | many | TRBV3-1 | CASSPYSGRGELFF | TGTGCCAGCAGCCCTTACTCGGGGCGCGGGGAGCTGTTTTTT
TRBJ2-3 | NA | many | TRBV7-8 | CASSLSRLGTDTQYF | TGTGCCAGCAGCTTATCAAGACTAGGCACAGATACGCAGTATTTT
TRBJ2-7 | TRBD1 | many | TRBV20-1 | CSARSDRDGEQYF | TGCAGTGCTAGATCGGACAGGGACGGCGAGCAGTACTTC
TRBJ1-2 | NA | NA | TRBV19 | CASSSALLVVNGYTF | TGTGCCAGTAGCTCCGCCCTGCTCGTCGTTAATGGCTACACCTTC
TRBJ1-6 | NA | NA | TRBV6-5 | CASSYSFLGGLGDSPLHF | TGTGCCAGCAGTTACTCATTCTTAGGAGGTCTTGGTGATTCACCCCTCCACTTT
TRBJ1-1 | NA | many | TRBV29-1 | CSVERGGGTEAFF | TGCAGCGTTGAAAGAGGAGGGGGCACTGAAGCTTTCTTT
TRBJ2-7 | NA | NA | TRBV29-1 | CSVGDPAYEQYF | TGCAGCGTTGGGGACCCAGCCTACGAGCAGTACTTC
TRBJ2-3 | NA | many | TRBV6-1 | CASSDLFGLRDTQYF | TGTGCCAGCAGTGATCTGTTCGGACTACGGGATACGCAGTATTTT
TRBJ1-6 | NA | few | TRBV24-1 | CATQTVTNSPLHF | TGTGCCACACAGACAGTTACCAATTCACCCCTCCACTTT
TRBJ2-1 | TRBD2 | NA | TRBV2 | CASTHDLTSGRGSSYNEQFF | TGTGCCAGCACCCATGACTTAACTAGCGGGAGGGGATCGTCCTACAATGAGCAGTTCTTC
TRBJ2-2 | NA | many | TRBV9 | CASSVVAGAGELFF | TGTGCCAGCAGCGTAGTGGCAGGGGCCGGGGAGCTGTTTTTT
TRBJ2-7 | TRBD1 | many | TRBV19 | CASSIGGQGLYEQYF | TGTGCCAGTAGTATAGGGGGACAGGGCCTCTACGAGCAGTACTTC
TRBJ2-3 | TRBD1 | many | TRBV24-1 | CATSDKTGATDTQYF | TGTGCCACCAGTGACAAGACAGGGGCCACAGATACGCAGTATTTT
TRBJ1-1 | NA | many | TRBV6-1 | CASIHSTAETEAFF | TGTGCCAGCATCCATTCCACCGCGGAGACTGAAGCTTTCTTT
TRBJ1-4 | NA | many | TRBV27 | CASSLSLFEKLFF | TGTGCCAGCAGTTTATCCCTCTTCGAAAAACTGTTTTTT
TRBJ2-1 | TRBD1 | many | TRBV11-3 | CASRAGTGGNEQFF | TGTGCCAGCAGGGCCGGGACAGGGGGCAATGAGCAGTTCTTC
TRBJ2-3 | TRBD1 | many | TRBV7-8 | CASSLGQGYTDTQYF | TGTGCCAGCAGCTTGGGACAGGGTTACACAGATACGCAGTATTTT
TRBJ2-3 | TRBD2 | many | TRBV5-1 | CASSEGTSGSSDTQYF | TGCGCCAGCAGCGAGGGGACTAGCGGGAGCTCAGATACGCAGTATTTT
TRBJ1-1 | NA | many | TRBV20-1 | CSARDPGTEAFF | TGCAGTGCTAGAGATCCAGGCACTGAAGCTTTCTTT
TRBJ2-7 | NA | NA | TRBV19 | CASKEQVSTYEQYF | TGTGCCAGTAAGGAACAGGTATCCACCTACGAGCAGTACTTC
TRBJ2-5 | NA | NA | TRBV6-1 | CASRTDIPGQETQYF | TGTGCCAGCAGGACTGACATTCCCGGGCAGGAGACCCAGTACTTC
TRBJ1-2 | TRBD1 | many | TRBV12-3/TRBV12-4 | CASRSTGEHYGYTF | TGTGCCAGCAGATCCACAGGGGAGCACTATGGCTACACCTTC
TRBJ1-1 | NA | many | TRBV2 | CASSAAANTEAFF | TGTGCCAGCAGCGCCGCAGCGAACACTGAAGCTTTCTTT
TRBJ2-7 | TRBD1 | NA | TRBV12-3/TRBV12-4 | CASSLVGTGLEQYF | TGTGCCAGCAGTTTAGTGGGGACAGGCCTCGAGCAGTACTTC
TRBJ2-7 | TRBD1 | NA | TRBV28 | CASSLGQKIPYEQYF | TGTGCCAGCAGCCTGGGACAGAAAATTCCCTACGAGCAGTACTTC
TRBJ2-3 | TRBD1 | many | TRBV7-8 | CATSDRGTDTQYF | TGTGCCACCTCGGACAGGGGGACAGATACGCAGTATTTT
TRBJ1-2 | NA | few | TRBV19 | CASSPVAYNYGYTF | TGTGCCAGTAGTCCGGTAGCCTATAACTATGGCTACACCTTC
TRBJ2-2 | NA | many | TRBV29-1 | CSVRGAVNTGELFF | TGCAGCGTTCGGGGGGCGGTGAACACCGGGGAGCTGTTTTTT
TRBJ2-7 | TRBD2 | many | TRBV27 | CASSLYPWTALAGGLDEQYF | TGTGCCAGCAGTTTATACCCCTGGACTGCTCTAGCGGGAGGGCTCGACGAGCAGTACTTC
TRBJ1-1 | TRBD1 | many | TRBV28 | CASSGGQGLDTEAFF | TGTGCCAGCAGTGGCGGACAGGGACTCGACACTGAAGCTTTCTTT
TRBJ1-1 | TRBD1 | once | TRBV30 | CAWDRGVMHTEACF | TGTGCCTGGGACAGGGGCGTAATGCACACTGAAGCTTGCTTT
TRBJ1-3 | NA | few | TRBV19 | CASSIYAGSSGNTIYF | TGTGCCAGTAGTATATACGCCGGCTCCTCTGGAAACACCATATATTTT
TRBJ2-7 | TRBD1 | many | TRBV6-2/TRBV6-3 | CASSWTGNDYYEQYF | TGTGCCAGCAGTTGGACAGGGAATGACTACTACGAGCAGTACTTC
TRBJ1-4 | NA | many | TRBV28 | CASTLPGEKLFF | TGTGCCAGCACCCTCCCTGGGGAAAAACTGTTTTTT
TRBJ1-2 | NA | many | TRBV28 | CASSLLTGHTNYGYTF | TGTGCCAGCAGTTTATTGACAGGACATACTAACTATGGCTACACCTTC